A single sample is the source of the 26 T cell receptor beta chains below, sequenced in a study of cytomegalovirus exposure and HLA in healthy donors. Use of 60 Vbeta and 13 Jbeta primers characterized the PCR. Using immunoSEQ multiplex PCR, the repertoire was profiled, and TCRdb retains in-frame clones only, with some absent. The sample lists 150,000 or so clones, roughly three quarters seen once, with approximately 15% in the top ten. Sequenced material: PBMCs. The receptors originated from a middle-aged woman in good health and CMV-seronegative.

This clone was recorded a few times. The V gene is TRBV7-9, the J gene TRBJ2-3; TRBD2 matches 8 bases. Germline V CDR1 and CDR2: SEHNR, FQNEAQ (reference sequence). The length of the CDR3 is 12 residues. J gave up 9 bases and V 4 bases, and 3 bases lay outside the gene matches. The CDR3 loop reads CASSSERETQYF. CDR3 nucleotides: TGTGCCAGCAGCTCCGAGCGGGAGACGCAGTATTTT.

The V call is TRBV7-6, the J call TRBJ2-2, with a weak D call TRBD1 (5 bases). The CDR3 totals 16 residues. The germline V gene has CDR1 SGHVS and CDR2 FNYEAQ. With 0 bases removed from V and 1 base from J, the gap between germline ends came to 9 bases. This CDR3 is CASSLATALNTGELFF. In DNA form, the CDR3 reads TGTGCCAGCAGCTTAGCGACAGCGTTGAACACCGGGGAGCTGTTTTTT.

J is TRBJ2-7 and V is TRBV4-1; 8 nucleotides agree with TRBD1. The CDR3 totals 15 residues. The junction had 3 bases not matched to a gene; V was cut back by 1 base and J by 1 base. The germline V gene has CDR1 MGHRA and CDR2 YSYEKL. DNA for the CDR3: TGCGCCAGCAGCCAAGTGACAGGGGAATCCTACGAGCAGTACTTC. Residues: CASSQVTGESYEQYF.

CDR3: CASSLRDNYGYTF. CDR3 DNA sequence: TGTGCCAGCAGTTTGAGGGACAATTATGGCTACACCTTC. The chain links TRBV6-1 to TRBJ1-2; a weak D match, TRBD1 (6 bases). Trimming removed 5 bases at V and 5 bases at J, with 12 bases between. The CDR3 sequence is 13 residues long. Germline CDR1 reads MNHNS; CDR2 reads SASEGT.

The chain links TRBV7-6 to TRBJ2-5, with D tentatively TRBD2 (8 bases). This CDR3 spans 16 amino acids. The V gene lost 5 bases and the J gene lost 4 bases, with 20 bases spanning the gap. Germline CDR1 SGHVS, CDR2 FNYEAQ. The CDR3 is CASSGTATSEVETQYF. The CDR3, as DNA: TGTGCCAGCAGCGGGACAGCGACTAGCGAGGTAGAGACCCAGTACTTC.

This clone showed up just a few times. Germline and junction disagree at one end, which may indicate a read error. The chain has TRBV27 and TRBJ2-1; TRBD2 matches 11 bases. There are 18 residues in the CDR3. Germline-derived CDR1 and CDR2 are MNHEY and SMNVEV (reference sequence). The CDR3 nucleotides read TGTGCCAGCCGTTTTTCCGGGACTAGCGGATACTCCTACAATGAGCAGTTCTTC. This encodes CASRFSGTSGYSYNEQFF.

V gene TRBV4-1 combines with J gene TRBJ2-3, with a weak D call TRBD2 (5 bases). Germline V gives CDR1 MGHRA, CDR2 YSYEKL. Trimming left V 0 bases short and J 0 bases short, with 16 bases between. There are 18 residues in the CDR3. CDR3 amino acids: CASSQDESGDFSTDTQYF. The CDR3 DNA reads TGCGCCAGCAGCCAAGATGAGTCCGGGGATTTCAGCACAGATACGCAGTATTTT.

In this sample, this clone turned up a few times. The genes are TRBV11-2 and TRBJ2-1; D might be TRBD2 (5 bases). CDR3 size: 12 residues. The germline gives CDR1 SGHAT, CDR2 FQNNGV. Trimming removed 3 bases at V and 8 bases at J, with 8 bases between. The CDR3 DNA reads TGTGCCAGCAGCTTCGGGGAATATGAGCAGTTCTTC. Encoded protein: CASSFGEYEQFF.

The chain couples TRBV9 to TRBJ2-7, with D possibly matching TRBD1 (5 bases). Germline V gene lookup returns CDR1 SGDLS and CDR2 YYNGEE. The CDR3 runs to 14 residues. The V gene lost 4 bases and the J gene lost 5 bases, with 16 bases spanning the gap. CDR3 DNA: TGTGCCAGCAGCTCCGACAGCCTGGGCGACGAGCAGTACTTC. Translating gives CASSSDSLGDEQYF.

Written as DNA, the CDR3 is TGTGCCAGCAGCCCATCATACAGGGTCCTAACTGAAGCTTTCTTT. As protein: CASSPSYRVLTEAFF. V and J are TRBV7-2 and TRBJ1-1; tentatively, D is TRBD1 (6 bases). CDR3 length equals 15 residues. Germline lookup yields CDR1 SGHTA and CDR2 FQGNSA. V lost 5 bases and J lost 5, with 18 bases in between.

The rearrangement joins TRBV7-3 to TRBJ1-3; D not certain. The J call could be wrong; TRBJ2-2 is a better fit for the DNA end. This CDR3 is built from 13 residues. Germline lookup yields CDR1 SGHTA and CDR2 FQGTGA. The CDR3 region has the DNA TGTGCCAGCAGCTTAAGGGTTAACGGGGAGCTGTTTTTT. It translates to CASSLRVNGELFF.

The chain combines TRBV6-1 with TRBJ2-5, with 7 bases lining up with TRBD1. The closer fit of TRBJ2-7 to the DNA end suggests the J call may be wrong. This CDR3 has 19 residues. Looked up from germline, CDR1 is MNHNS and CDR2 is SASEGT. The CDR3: CASSEAFFVGGQDLYEQYF. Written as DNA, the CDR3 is TGTGCCAGCAGTGAAGCATTTTTCGTTGGTGGACAGGATCTCTACGAGCAGTACTTC.

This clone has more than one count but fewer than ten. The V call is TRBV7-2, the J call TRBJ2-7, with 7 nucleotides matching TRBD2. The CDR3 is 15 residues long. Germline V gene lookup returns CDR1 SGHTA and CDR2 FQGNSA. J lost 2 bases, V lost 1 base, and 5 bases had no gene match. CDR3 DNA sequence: TGTGCCAGCAGCTTAGGACTAGCTGTTACCTACGAGCAGTACTTC. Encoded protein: CASSLGLAVTYEQYF.

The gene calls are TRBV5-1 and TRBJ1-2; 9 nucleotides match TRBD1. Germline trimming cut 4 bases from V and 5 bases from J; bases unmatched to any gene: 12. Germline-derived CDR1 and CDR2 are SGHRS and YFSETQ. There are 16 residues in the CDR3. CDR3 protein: CASSRGLGDRVYGYTF. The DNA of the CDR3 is TGCGCCAGCAGCCGGGGCTTGGGGGACAGGGTGTATGGCTACACCTTC.

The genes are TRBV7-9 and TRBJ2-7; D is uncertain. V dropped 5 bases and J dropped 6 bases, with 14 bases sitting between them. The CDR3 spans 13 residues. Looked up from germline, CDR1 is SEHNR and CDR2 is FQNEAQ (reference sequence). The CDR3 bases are TGTGCCAGCAGCGTCCTAGTATTCGGCGAGCAGTACTTC. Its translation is CASSVLVFGEQYF.

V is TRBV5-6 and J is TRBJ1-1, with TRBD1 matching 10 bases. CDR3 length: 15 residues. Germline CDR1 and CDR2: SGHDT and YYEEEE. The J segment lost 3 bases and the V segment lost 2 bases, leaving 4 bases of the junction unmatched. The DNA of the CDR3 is TGTGCCAGCAGCTTCCGGACAGGGGGGGACACTGAAGCTTTCTTT. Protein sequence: CASSFRTGGDTEAFF.

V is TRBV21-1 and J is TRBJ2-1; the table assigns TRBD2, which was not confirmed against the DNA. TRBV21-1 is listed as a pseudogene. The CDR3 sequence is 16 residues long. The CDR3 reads CASSSGGDFFVGEQFF. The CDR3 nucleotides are TGTGCCAGCAGCAGCGGGGGGGACTTCTTTGTGGGCGAGCAGTTCTTC.

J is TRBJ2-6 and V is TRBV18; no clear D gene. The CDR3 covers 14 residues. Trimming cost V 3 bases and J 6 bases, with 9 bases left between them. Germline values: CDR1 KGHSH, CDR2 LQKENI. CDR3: CASSPPGKANVLTF. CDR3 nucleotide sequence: TGTGCCAGCTCACCCCCCGGTAAGGCCAACGTCCTGACTTTC.

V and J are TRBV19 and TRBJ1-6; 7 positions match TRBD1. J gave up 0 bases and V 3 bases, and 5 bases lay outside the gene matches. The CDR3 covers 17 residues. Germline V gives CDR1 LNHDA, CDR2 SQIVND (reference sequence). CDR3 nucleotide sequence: TGTGCCAGTAGTATGGGACAGACAAGCTCCTATAATTCACCCCTCCACTTT. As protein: CASSMGQTSSYNSPLHF. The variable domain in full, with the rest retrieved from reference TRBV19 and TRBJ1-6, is DGGITQSPKYLFRKEGQNVTLSCEQNLNHDAMYWYRQDPGQGLRLIYYSQIVNDFQKGDIAEGYSVSREKKESFPLTVTSAQKNPTAFYLCASSMGQTSSYNSPLHFGNGTRLTVT.

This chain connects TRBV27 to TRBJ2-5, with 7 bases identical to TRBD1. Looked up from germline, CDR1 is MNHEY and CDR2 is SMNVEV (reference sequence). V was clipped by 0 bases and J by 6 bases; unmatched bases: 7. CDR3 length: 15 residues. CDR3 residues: CASSLSTGLGQTQYF. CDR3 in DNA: TGTGCCAGCAGTTTATCGACAGGGTTGGGACAGACCCAGTACTTC.

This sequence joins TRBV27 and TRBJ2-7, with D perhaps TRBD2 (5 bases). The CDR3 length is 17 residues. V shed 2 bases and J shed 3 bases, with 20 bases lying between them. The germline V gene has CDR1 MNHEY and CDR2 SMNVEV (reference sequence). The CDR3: CASSLTRVGSPIYEQYF. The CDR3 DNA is TGTGCCAGCAGTTTAACTAGGGTAGGGTCACCCATCTACGAGCAGTACTTC.

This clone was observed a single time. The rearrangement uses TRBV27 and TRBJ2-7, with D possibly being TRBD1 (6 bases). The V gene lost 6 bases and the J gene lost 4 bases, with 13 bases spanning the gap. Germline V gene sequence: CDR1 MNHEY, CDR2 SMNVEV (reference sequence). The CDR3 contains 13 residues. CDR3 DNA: TGTGCCAGCAGGCCTGGGGGCCTTTACGAGCAGTACTTC. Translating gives CASRPGGLYEQYF.

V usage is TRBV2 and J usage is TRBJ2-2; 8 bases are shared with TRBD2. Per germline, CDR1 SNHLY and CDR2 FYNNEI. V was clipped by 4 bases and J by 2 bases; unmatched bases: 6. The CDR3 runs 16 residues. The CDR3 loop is CASSGFGGGNTGELFF. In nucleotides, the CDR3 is TGTGCCAGCAGTGGCTTCGGGGGGGGTAACACCGGGGAGCTGTTTTTT.

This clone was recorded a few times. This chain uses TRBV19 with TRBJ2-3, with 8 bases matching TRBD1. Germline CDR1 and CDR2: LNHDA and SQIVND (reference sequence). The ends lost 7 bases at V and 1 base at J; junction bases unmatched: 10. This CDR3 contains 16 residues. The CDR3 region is CASNARGRFGTDTQYF. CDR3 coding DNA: TGTGCCAGTAACGCCAGGGGGCGCTTCGGCACAGATACGCAGTATTTT.

CDR3 DNA: TGTGCCAGCAGTTCGATAGTCCGTTCTGGAAACACCATATATTTT. Protein: CASSSIVRSGNTIYF. This sequence joins TRBV28 and TRBJ1-3; D remains unclear. The CDR3 runs to 15 residues. Trimming took 4 bases from V and 1 from J, leaving 11 bases between them. Germline CDR1 and CDR2: MDHEN and SYDVKM.

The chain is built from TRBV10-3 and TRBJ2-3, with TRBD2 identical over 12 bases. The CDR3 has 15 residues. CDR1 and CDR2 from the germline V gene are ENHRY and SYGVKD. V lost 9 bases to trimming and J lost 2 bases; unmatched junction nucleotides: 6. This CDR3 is CAIRRLAGDTDTQYF. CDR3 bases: TGTGCCATTAGAAGACTAGCGGGGGACACAGATACGCAGTATTTT.